The sequence of this T cell receptor beta chain was determined in a study of cytomegalovirus exposure and HLA in healthy donors. Losses at the gene ends were 0 bases for V and 2 bases for J; bases not matched to a gene: 9. The germline gives CDR1 PRHDT, CDR2 FYEKMQ (reference sequence). This CDR3 is built from 17 residues. Primers for the PCR totalled 60 Vbeta and 13 Jbeta. Clones were read by immunoSEQ multiplex PCR, and TCRdb kept only the in-frame ones, dropping some. The sample includes approximately 130,000 clones, more than 75% seen only once; the top ten take 1.1%. The source is a male donor in good health and CMV-seronegative. The rearrangement uses TRBV13 and TRBJ2-7; 8 bases align to TRBD1. Sequencing was carried out using PBMCs. CDR3: CASSLGRGAGGAYEQYF. Here the CDR3 DNA reads TGTGCCAGCAGCTTAGGCCGTGGGGCAGGGGGCGCCTACGAGCAGTACTTC.